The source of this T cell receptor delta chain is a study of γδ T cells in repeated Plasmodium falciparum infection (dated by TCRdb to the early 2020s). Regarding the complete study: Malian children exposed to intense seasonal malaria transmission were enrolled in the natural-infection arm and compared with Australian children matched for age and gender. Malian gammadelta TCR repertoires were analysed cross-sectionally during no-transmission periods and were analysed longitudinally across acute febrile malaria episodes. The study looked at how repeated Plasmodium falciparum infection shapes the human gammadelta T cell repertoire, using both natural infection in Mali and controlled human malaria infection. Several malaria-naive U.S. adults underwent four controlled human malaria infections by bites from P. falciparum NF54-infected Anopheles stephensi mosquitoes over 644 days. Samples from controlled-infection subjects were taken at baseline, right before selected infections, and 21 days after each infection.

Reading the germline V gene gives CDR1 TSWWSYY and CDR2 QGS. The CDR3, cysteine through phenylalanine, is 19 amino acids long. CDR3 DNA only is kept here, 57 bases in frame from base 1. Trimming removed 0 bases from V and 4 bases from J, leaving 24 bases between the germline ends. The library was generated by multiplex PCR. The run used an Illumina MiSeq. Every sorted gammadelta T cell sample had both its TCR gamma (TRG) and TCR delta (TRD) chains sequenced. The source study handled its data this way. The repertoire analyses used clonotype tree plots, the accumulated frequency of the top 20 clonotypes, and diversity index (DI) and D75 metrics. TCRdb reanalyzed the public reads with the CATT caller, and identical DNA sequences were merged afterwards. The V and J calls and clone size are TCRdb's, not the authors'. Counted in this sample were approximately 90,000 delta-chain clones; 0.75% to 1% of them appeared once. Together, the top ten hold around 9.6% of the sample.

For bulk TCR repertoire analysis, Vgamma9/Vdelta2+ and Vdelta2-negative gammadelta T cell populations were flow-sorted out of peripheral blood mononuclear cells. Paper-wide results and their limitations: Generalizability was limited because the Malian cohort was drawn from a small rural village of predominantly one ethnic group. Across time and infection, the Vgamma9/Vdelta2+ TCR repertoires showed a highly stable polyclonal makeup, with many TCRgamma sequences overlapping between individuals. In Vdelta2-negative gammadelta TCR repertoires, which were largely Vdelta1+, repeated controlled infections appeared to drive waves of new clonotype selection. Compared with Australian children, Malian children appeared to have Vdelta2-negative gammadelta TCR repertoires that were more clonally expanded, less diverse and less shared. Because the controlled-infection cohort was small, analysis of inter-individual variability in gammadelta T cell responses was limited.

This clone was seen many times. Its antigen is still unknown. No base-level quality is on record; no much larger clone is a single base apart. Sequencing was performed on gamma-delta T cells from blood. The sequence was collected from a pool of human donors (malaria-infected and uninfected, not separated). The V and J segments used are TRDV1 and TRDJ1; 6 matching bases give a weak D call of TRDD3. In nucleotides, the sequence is TGTGCTCTTGGGGAACTGGTACTGCGGCCGGGGGAGAAAGACGATAAACTCATCTTT. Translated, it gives CALGELVLRPGEKDDKLIF.